This is a list of T cell receptor beta chains from one sample in a study of post-analysis software for immune sequencing data. From the PCR reads, TCRdb called clonotypes with MiXCR, one entry per CDR3 protein. This table has 450,000 to 650,000 distinct CDR3 sequences, roughly 40% appearing once. Sequencing was carried out using blood. The receptor set was obtained from a girl aged 5-17 years with multiple sclerosis. CDR3s include the opening cysteine and the closing phenylalanine or tryptophan. The order of the fields is CDR3 protein, CDR3 DNA, clone size, J gene, V gene, D gene. D genes are given only for firm matches. Size is omitted from some rows. Given values are once, few, many or a class for expanded clones.

cdr3_aa: CASGFAGHEQYF
cdr3_nt: TGTGCCAGCGGGTTTGCGGGGCACGAGCAGTACTTC
clone_size: NA
j_call: TRBJ2-7
v_call: TRBV2
d_call: NA

cdr3_aa: CASSQGTGGSKPLHF
cdr3_nt: TGCGCCAGCAGCCAAGGGACAGGGGGTTCTAAGCCCCTCCACTTT
clone_size: NA
j_call: TRBJ1-6
v_call: TRBV4-1
d_call: TRBD1

cdr3_aa: CAICSTGNDEQYF
cdr3_nt: TGTGCCATCTGTTCGACAGGGAACGACGAGCAGTACTTC
clone_size: few
j_call: TRBJ2-7
v_call: TRBV10-3
d_call: TRBD1

cdr3_aa: CASSSAPREDTQYF
cdr3_nt: TGTGCCAGCAGCTCAGCACCACGGGAAGATACGCAGTATTTT
clone_size: NA
j_call: TRBJ2-3
v_call: TRBV5-6
d_call: NA

cdr3_aa: CSVEVSKGETQYF
cdr3_nt: TGCAGCGTTGAAGTTAGCAAAGGGGAGACCCAGTACTTC
clone_size: NA
j_call: TRBJ2-5
v_call: TRBV29-1
d_call: NA

cdr3_aa: CASSQGWTGGSSDTQYF
cdr3_nt: TGTGCCAGCAGCCAAGGTTGGACTGGCGGGAGTTCAGATACGCAGTATTTT
clone_size: NA
j_call: TRBJ2-3
v_call: TRBV3-1
d_call: TRBD2

cdr3_aa: CASSLARGNTEAFF
cdr3_nt: TGTGCCAGCAGCTTAGCGCGGGGGAACACTGAAGCTTTCTTT
clone_size: NA
j_call: TRBJ1-1
v_call: TRBV7-8
d_call: NA

cdr3_aa: CASSLNGGTLGETQYF
cdr3_nt: TGTGCCAGCAGCTTGAACGGCGGGACCTTAGGGGAGACCCAGTACTTC
clone_size: NA
j_call: TRBJ2-5
v_call: TRBV7-2
d_call: NA

cdr3_aa: CASSLYPGEQYF
cdr3_nt: TGTGCCAGCAGCTTATATCCAGGGGAGCAGTACTTC
clone_size: many
j_call: TRBJ2-7
v_call: TRBV7-2
d_call: NA

cdr3_aa: CSVVAGAPYEQYF
cdr3_nt: TGCAGTGTGGTAGCGGGAGCCCCCTACGAGCAGTACTTC
clone_size: NA
j_call: TRBJ2-7
v_call: TRBV20-1
d_call: TRBD2

cdr3_aa: CASTEDSGSTDTQYF
cdr3_nt: TGTGCCAGCACCGAGGATTCTGGAAGCACAGATACGCAGTATTTT
clone_size: NA
j_call: TRBJ2-3
v_call: TRBV2
d_call: NA

cdr3_aa: CSVGARSNQPQHF
cdr3_nt: TGCAGCGTGGGGGCCAGAAGCAATCAGCCCCAGCATTTT
clone_size: few
j_call: TRBJ1-5
v_call: TRBV29-1
d_call: NA

cdr3_aa: CASSLKLATSTDTQYF
cdr3_nt: TGTGCCAGCAGCCTAAAACTAGCGACTAGCACAGATACGCAGTATTTT
clone_size: NA
j_call: TRBJ2-3
v_call: TRBV7-8
d_call: TRBD2

cdr3_aa: CSAGTGLLYNEQFF
cdr3_nt: TGCAGTGCGGGTACGGGACTACTATACAATGAGCAGTTCTTC
clone_size: few
j_call: TRBJ2-1
v_call: TRBV20-1
d_call: TRBD2

cdr3_aa: CASSLGVGNEQFF
cdr3_nt: TGTGCCAGCAGTTTAGGGGTTGGGAATGAGCAGTTCTTC
clone_size: few
j_call: TRBJ2-1
v_call: TRBV27
d_call: NA

cdr3_aa: CASSDLENTEAFF
cdr3_nt: TGTGCCAGCAGTGACCTGGAGAACACTGAAGCTTTCTTT
clone_size: NA
j_call: TRBJ1-1
v_call: TRBV2
d_call: NA

cdr3_aa: CASSLGEATDTQYF
cdr3_nt: TGCGCCAGCAGCTTGGGCGAGGCCACAGATACGCAGTATTTT
clone_size: once
j_call: TRBJ2-3
v_call: TRBV5-1
d_call: NA

cdr3_aa: CASSYSTSGTSGSYEQYF
cdr3_nt: TGTGCCAGCAGTTACTCGACCTCCGGGACTAGCGGGAGCTACGAGCAGTACTTC
clone_size: few
j_call: TRBJ2-7
v_call: TRBV6-5
d_call: TRBD2

cdr3_aa: CASSHPGQNTYEQYF
cdr3_nt: TGCGCCAGCAGCCACCCGGGACAGAACACCTACGAGCAGTACTTC
clone_size: many
j_call: TRBJ2-7
v_call: TRBV4-1
d_call: TRBD1

cdr3_aa: CASSPSLEAFF
cdr3_nt: TGTGCCAGCAGCCCGTCCCTTGAAGCTTTCTTT
clone_size: few
j_call: TRBJ1-1
v_call: TRBV7-9
d_call: NA

cdr3_aa: CASSLRGRPGGSDTQYF
cdr3_nt: TGCGCCAGCAGCTTACGGGGGAGGCCAGGGGGATCAGATACGCAGTATTTT
clone_size: NA
j_call: TRBJ2-3
v_call: TRBV5-1
d_call: NA

cdr3_aa: CASSSPLTGSLYEQYF
cdr3_nt: TGTGCCAGCAGCTCTCCTTTGACAGGGAGTTTGTACGAGCAGTACTTC
clone_size: NA
j_call: TRBJ2-7
v_call: TRBV7-9
d_call: TRBD1

cdr3_aa: CASSAGTGKGEQYF
cdr3_nt: TGCGCCAGCAGCGCCGGGACAGGGAAGGGCGAGCAGTACTTC
clone_size: NA
j_call: TRBJ2-7
v_call: TRBV5-1
d_call: TRBD1

cdr3_aa: CASRIIGGTGGSYGYTF
cdr3_nt: TGTGCCAGCAGAATAATAGGAGGGACAGGGGGGAGCTATGGCTACACCTTC
clone_size: NA
j_call: TRBJ1-2
v_call: TRBV27
d_call: TRBD1

cdr3_aa: CASSDLTREEETQYF
cdr3_nt: TGTGCCAGCAGTGACCTTACTAGAGAAGAAGAGACCCAGTACTTC
clone_size: NA
j_call: TRBJ2-5
v_call: TRBV2
d_call: NA

cdr3_aa: CASSLSIGGYTF
cdr3_nt: TGTGCCAGCAGCTTATCAATAGGGGGCTACACCTTC
clone_size: NA
j_call: TRBJ1-2
v_call: TRBV7-9
d_call: NA

cdr3_aa: CSARKKERGSPYNEQFF
cdr3_nt: TGCAGTGCCAGGAAAAAAGAGCGGGGGAGTCCATACAATGAGCAGTTCTTC
clone_size: NA
j_call: TRBJ2-1
v_call: TRBV20-1
d_call: TRBD2